This T cell receptor (beta chain) was sequenced in a study of CD8+ T cells in alopecia areata. Germline V gene sequence: CDR1 SGHTA, CDR2 FQGNSA. The CDR3 is 14 residues long. V dropped 5 bases and J dropped 2 bases, with 13 bases sitting between them. Ten or more counts support this clone. The treatment is: oral pan-JAK inhibitor, 5-10 mg twice daily. RNA was isolated and reverse transcribed to cDNA, the sequencing template. Sequenced by immunoSEQ multiplex PCR; TCRdb stores in-frame clones only, minus some. The sample yields 200,000 to 250,000 clones, 55% to 70% seen once. The material sequenced was CD4+ T cells sorted from blood, taken at week 4, from a patient treated with tofacitinib. The J gene is TRBJ2-7, the V gene TRBV7-2; D unclear. The sequence derives from a human donor with alopecia areata. In DNA, the CDR3 is TGTGCCAGCAGCGCTAATTTGGGCCCCTACGAGCAGTACTTC. Translating it yields CASSANLGPYEQYF.